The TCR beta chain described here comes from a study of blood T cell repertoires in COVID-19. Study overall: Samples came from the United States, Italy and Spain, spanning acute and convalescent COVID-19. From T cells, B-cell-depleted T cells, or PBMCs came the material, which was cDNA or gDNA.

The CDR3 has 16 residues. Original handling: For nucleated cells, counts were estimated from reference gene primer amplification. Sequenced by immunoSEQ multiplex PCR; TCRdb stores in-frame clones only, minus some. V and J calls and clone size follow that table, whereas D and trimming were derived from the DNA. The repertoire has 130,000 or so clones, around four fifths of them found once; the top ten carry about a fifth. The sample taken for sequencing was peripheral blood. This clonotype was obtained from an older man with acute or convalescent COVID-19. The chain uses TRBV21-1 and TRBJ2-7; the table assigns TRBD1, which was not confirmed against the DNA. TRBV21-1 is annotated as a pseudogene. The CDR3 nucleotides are TGTGCCAGCAGCAACCCCCGGGACAAGGGGGCCTACGAGCAGTACTTC. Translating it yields CASSNPRDKGAYEQYF.